The 17 T cell receptor beta chains reported below all come from one sample, sequenced in a study of T-cell reconstitution after alpha-beta-depleted transplantation in children. Library preparation (for TCRbeta) was performed with unique molecular identifiers. TCRdb re-derived calls from the PCR reads in MiXCR, one entry per CDR3 protein. The table shows 250,000 to 350,000 distinct CDR3 sequences, with approximately 9.8% occurring only once. The material was PBMCs from the stem cell graft donor, obtained from the stem cell graft. The receptors originated from a human donor who donated a stem cell graft to a child with SCID.

The chain has TRBV13 and TRBJ2-1; 10 nucleotides line up with TRBD2. V shed 4 bases, J shed 6 bases, and the junction held 6 bases outside the gene matches. This CDR3 comprises 15 residues. Per germline, CDR1 PRHDT and CDR2 FYEKMQ (reference sequence). DNA for the CDR3: TGTGCCAGCAGCTCCGGACTAGCGGACTCCAATGAGCAGTTCTTC. Its translation: CASSSGLADSNEQFF.

This clonotype has a handful of counts. The chain carries TRBV20-1 and TRBJ2-5, with 11 bases that match TRBD2. The CDR3 runs 16 residues. The V and J ends lost 2 bases and 0 bases, in that order; junction bases with no gene match: 5. Germline V CDR1 and CDR2: DFQATT, SNEGSKA (reference sequence). CDR3 nucleotide sequence: TGCAGTGCTAGATCCGGGACTAGCGGTTACCAAGAGACCCAGTACTTC. Translation: CSARSGTSGYQETQYF.

This clonotype was seen many times. V is TRBV5-1 and J is TRBJ2-7; the D is unclear. This CDR3 spans 15 amino acids. Germline values: CDR1 SGHRS, CDR2 YFSETQ. V was pared by 0 bases and J by 1 base, with 11 bases between. Here the CDR3 DNA reads TGCGCCAGCAGCTTGGGCCCCAGTGTTTCCTACGAGCAGTACTTC. This codes for CASSLGPSVSYEQYF.

This chain joins TRBV15 and TRBJ2-3, with 8 bases matching TRBD2. Germline V lookup: CDR1 LNHNV, CDR2 YYDKDF (reference sequence). The ends lost 4 bases at V and 4 bases at J; junction bases unmatched: 4. The CDR3 extends over 14 amino acids. The CDR3 nucleotides are TGTGCCACCAGCACGGGGGGGGACGCAGATACGCAGTATTTT. Protein sequence: CATSTGGDADTQYF.

The chain joins TRBV5-6 to TRBJ2-5, with 10 bases that match TRBD2. The CDR3 is 16 residues long. Germline V gene sequence: CDR1 SGHDT, CDR2 YYEEEE. V lost 0 bases to trimming and J lost 5 bases; unmatched junction nucleotides: 7. CDR3 in amino acids: CASSLVASGGFETQYF. The CDR3, as DNA: TGTGCCAGCAGCTTGGTGGCTAGCGGGGGCTTCGAGACCCAGTACTTC.

This clonotype was observed at least ten times. The chain uses TRBV7-2 and TRBJ2-6, with D unclear. This CDR3 has 15 amino acids. Trimming took off 3 bases at V and 0 bases at J, with 6 bases between the two ends. Per germline, CDR1 SGHTA and CDR2 FQGNSA. In nucleotides, the CDR3 is TGTGCCAGCAGCTTTATCCCCTCTGGGGCCAACGTCCTGACTTTC. The encoded protein is CASSFIPSGANVLTF.

This clonotype was picked up many times. A much larger clone lies a single base off, so this may be a read error. The V and J genes are TRBV20-1 and TRBJ2-7; D is uncertain. Per germline, CDR1 DFQATT and CDR2 SNEGSKA (reference sequence). V was cut by 4 bases and J by 0 bases, with 13 bases left in between. The CDR3 sequence is 14 residues long. CDR3 DNA sequence: TGCAGTGCTACGAAGGACGGCTTCTCCTACGAGCAGTACTTC. It codes for CSATKDGFSYEQYF.

This clonotype was picked up a small number of times. This sequence joins TRBV7-9 and TRBJ2-1; TRBD1 aligns across 7 bases. The germline CDR1 and CDR2 sequences are SEHNR and FQNEAQ (reference sequence). With V trimmed by 8 bases and J by 5 bases, 9 bases remained unmatched. There are 14 residues in the CDR3. The DNA of the CDR3 is TGTGCCAGCTCCTTCGGACAGGCGCACAATGAGCAGTTCTTC. As protein: CASSFGQAHNEQFF.

This clonotype was detected only a few times. J is TRBJ2-2 and V is TRBV15; no reliable D call. Germline assignment: CDR1 LNHNV and CDR2 YYDKDF (reference sequence). V was cut by 6 bases and J by 3 bases, with 2 bases left in between. This CDR3 is built from 11 residues. This chain's CDR3 is CATSHTGELFF. The CDR3 nucleotides read TGTGCCACCAGTCACACCGGGGAGCTGTTTTTT.

The chain uses TRBV5-1 and TRBJ1-5, with TRBD1 matching over 7 bases. The V segment lost 0 bases and the J segment 2 bases; nucleotides outside the gene matches: 8. Looked up from germline, CDR1 is SGHRS and CDR2 is YFSETQ. This CDR3 has 17 amino acids. DNA for the CDR3: TGCGCCAGCAGCTTGGGGGGGACAGCCTGGGGCAATCAGCCCCAGCATTTT. Its translation: CASSLGGTAWGNQPQHF.

In this sample, this clonotype turned up many times. This sequence joins TRBV6-1 and TRBJ1-6; TRBD1 aligns across 9 bases. From germline, CDR1 is MNHNS and CDR2 SASEGT. With V trimmed by 8 bases and J by 9 bases, 8 bases remained unmatched. This CDR3 comprises 14 residues. The CDR3 region has the DNA TGTGCCAGCCATTCAGGGACAGGGACTTCACCCCTCCACTTT. This codes for CASHSGTGTSPLHF.

This clonotype was recorded at least ten times. The chain couples TRBV10-3 to TRBJ2-1; D might be TRBD2 (6 bases). CDR3 length: 17 residues. V lost 6 bases and J 0 bases, leaving 18 bases between the germline ends. Germline V gives CDR1 ENHRY, CDR2 SYGVKD. The CDR3 nucleotides read TGTGCCATCAGACCCACGTTGGGGGGTAGCTCCTACAATGAGCAGTTCTTC. This codes for CAIRPTLGGSSYNEQFF.

This clonotype was seen a few times. The V call is TRBV29-1, the J call TRBJ1-2, with D possibly matching TRBD1 (6 bases). The CDR3 covers 11 residues. Germline-derived CDR1 and CDR2 are SQVTM and ANQGSEA. With 7 bases removed from V and 6 bases from J, the gap between germline ends came to 12 bases. The CDR3 sequence: CSAAQGNGYTF. The DNA of the CDR3 is TGCAGCGCCGCACAGGGAAATGGCTACACCTTC.

This clonotype appeared many times. J is TRBJ2-4 and V is TRBV10-2; D is unclear. V lost 3 bases and J lost 0, with 12 bases in between. Germline values: CDR1 WSHSY, CDR2 SAAADI. This CDR3 spans 16 amino acids. CDR3 DNA: TGCGCCAGCAGTGACAGTCGCTCCCTAGCCAAAAACATTCAGTACTTC. It yields the protein CASSDSRSLAKNIQYF.

This clonotype was detected many times. J is TRBJ1-2 and V is TRBV6-1; D possibly corresponds to TRBD1 (6 bases). CDR3 length: 13 residues. Trimming shortened V by 2 bases and J by 8 bases, and 12 bases separated the two germline ends. The V gene's germline CDR1 is MNHNS and CDR2 SASEGT. The chain's CDR3 is CASSELTGRGYTF. DNA of the CDR3: TGTGCCAGCAGTGAACTAACAGGGAGGGGCTACACCTTC.

The rearrangement uses TRBV5-1 and TRBJ2-7, with a weak D call TRBD2 (6 bases). Germline CDR1 SGHRS, CDR2 YFSETQ. This CDR3 comprises 16 residues. V was trimmed by 2 bases and J by 3 bases, leaving 18 bases between them. As DNA, the CDR3 is TGCGCCAGCAGCTTTTACGGGGACTCGAGCCACTACGAGCAGTACTTC. This sequence encodes CASSFYGDSSHYEQYF. Complete variable domain (other parts from reference TRBV5-1 and TRBJ2-7): KAGVTQTPRYLIKTRGQQVTLSCSPISGHRSVSWYQQTPGQGLQFLFEYFSETQRNKGNFPGRFSGRQFSNSRSEMNVSTLELGDSALYLCASSFYGDSSHYEQYFGPGTRLTVT.

The V and J genes are TRBV11-2 and TRBJ2-3, with D perhaps being TRBD1 or TRBD2 (6 bases each). The CDR3 extends over 17 amino acids. CDR1 is SGHAT, CDR2 FQNNGV, per germline. The V and J ends lost 0 bases and 2 bases respectively, with 15 bases between them. The CDR3 region is CASSLDEGGLVTDTQYF. CDR3 bases: TGTGCCAGCAGCTTAGATGAAGGGGGGCTAGTCACAGATACGCAGTATTTT.